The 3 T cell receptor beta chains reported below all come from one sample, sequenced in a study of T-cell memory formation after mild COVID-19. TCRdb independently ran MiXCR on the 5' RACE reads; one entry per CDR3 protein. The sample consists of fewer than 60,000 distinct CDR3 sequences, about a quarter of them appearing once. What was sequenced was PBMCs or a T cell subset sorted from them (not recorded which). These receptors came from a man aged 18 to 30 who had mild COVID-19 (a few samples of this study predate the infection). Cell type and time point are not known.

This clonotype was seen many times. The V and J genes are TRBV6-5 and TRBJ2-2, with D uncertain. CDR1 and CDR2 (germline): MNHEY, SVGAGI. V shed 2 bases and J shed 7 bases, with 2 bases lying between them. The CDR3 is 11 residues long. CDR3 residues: CASSYGGELFF. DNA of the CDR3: TGTGCCAGCAGTTACGGCGGGGAGCTGTTTTTT.

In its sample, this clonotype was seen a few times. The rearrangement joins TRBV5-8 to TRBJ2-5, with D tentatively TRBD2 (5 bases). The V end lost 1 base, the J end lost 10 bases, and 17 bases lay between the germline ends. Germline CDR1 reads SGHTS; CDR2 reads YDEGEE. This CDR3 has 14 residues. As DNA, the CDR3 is TGTGCCAGCAGCTTGAGACCCCGGGGAAAGGACCAGTACTTC. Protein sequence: CASSLRPRGKDQYF.

The CDR3 DNA reads as TGTGCCAGCAGCCCGACTAGTTTCCATGAGCAGTTCTTC. Its protein is CASSPTSFHEQFF. The gene calls are TRBV7-9 and TRBJ2-1, with D perhaps TRBD2 (6 bases). Germline V gene data show CDR1 as SEHNR and CDR2 as FQNEAQ (reference sequence). V lost 5 bases, J lost 8 bases, and 13 bases lay in between. This CDR3 region has 13 residues.